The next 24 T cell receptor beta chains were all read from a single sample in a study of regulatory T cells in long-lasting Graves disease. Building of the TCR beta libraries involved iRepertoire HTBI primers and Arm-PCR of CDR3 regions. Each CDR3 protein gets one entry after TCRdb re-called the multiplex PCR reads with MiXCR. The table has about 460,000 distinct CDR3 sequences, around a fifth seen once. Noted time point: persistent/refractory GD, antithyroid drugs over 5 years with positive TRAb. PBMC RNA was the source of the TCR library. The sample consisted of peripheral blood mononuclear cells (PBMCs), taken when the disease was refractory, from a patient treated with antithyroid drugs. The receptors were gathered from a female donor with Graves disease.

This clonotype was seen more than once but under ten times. The CDR3 protein is CSARANGADTQYF. The CDR3 region has the DNA TGCAGTGCTAGAGCAAACGGGGCAGATACGCAGTATTTT. The chain is built from TRBV20-1 and TRBJ2-3; D is possibly TRBD2 (5 bases). Trimming took off 1 base at V and 4 bases at J, with 9 bases between the two ends. The CDR3 consists of 13 residues. Germline loops: CDR1 DFQATT, CDR2 SNEGSKA (reference sequence).

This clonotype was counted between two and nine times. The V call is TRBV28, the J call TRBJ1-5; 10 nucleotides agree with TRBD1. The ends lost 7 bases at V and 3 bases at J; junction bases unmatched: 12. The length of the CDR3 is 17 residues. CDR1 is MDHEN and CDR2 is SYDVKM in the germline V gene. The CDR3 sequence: CASTLRLGQGINQPQHF. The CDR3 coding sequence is TGTGCCAGCACTCTAAGGCTGGGACAGGGGATCAATCAGCCCCAGCATTTT.

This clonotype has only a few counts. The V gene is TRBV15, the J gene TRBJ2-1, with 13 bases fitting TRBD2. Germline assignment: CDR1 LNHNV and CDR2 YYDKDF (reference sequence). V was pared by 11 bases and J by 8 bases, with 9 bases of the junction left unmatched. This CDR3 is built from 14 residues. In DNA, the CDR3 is TGTGCCGTTGGGGGACTAGCGGGATCGGATGAGCAGTTCTTC. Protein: CAVGGLAGSDEQFF.

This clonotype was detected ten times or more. CDR3 sequence reads: CASSFSRGSNQPQHF. The CDR3 region has the DNA TGTGCCAGCAGCTTTTCCAGGGGGAGCAATCAGCCCCAGCATTTT. The chain couples TRBV5-5 to TRBJ1-5, with 7 bases identical to TRBD1. V was clipped by 2 bases and J by 1 base; unmatched bases: 3. CDR1 is SGHKS and CDR2 is YYEKEE in the germline V gene (reference sequence). CDR3 length: 15 residues.

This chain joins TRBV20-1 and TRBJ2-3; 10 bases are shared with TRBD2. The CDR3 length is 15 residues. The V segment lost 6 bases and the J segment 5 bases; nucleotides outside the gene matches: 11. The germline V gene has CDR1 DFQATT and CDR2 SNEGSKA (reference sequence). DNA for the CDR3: TGCAGTGCGGCCCGAGCGGGGGGGCCTGTAGATACGCAGTATTTT. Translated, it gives CSAARAGGPVDTQYF.

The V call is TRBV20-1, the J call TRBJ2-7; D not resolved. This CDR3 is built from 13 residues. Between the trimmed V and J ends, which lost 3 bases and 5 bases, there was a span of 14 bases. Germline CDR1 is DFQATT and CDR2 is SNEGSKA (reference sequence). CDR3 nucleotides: TGCAGTGCTAGTAAGTGGTTTATGGACGAGCAGTACTTC. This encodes CSASKWFMDEQYF.

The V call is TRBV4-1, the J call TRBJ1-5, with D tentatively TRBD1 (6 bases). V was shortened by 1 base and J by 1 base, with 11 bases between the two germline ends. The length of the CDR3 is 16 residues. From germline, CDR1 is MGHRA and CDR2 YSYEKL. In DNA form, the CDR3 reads TGCGCCAGCAGCCAAGGCAGGGGACGGAGCAATCAGCCCCAGCATTTT. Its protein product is CASSQGRGRSNQPQHF.

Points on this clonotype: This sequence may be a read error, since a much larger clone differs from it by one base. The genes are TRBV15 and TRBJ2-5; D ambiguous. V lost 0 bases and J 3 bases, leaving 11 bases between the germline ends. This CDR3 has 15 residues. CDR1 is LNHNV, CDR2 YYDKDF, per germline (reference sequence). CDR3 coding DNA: TGTGCCACCAGCAGAGACCCCAGGAGCAAAGAGACCCAGTACTTC. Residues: CATSRDPRSKETQYF.

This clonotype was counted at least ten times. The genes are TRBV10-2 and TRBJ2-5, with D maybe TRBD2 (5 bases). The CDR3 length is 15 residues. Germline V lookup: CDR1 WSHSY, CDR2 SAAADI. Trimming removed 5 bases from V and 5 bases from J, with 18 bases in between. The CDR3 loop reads CASSFVRRVRETQYF. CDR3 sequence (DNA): TGCGCCAGCAGTTTTGTACGGCGGGTCCGGGAGACCCAGTACTTC.

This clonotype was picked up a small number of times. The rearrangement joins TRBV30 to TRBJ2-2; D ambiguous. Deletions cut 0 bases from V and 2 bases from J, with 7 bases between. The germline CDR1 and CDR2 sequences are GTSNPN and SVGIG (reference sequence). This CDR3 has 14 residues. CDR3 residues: CAWSVRQNTGELFF. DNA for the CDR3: TGTGCCTGGAGTGTCCGACAAAACACCGGGGAGCTGTTTTTT.

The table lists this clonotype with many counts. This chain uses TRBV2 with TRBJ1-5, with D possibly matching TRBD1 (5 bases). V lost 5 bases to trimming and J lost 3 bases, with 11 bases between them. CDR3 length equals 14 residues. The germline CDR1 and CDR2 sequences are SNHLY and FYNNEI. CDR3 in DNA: TGTGCCAGCAGTAGAGCAGGGCACAATCAGCCCCAGCATTTT. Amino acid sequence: CASSRAGHNQPQHF.

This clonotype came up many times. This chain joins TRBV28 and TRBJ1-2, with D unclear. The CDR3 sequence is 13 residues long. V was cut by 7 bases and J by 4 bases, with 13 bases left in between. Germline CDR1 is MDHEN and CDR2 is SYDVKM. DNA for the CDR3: TGTGCCAGCAACCCTGGACGGGGCTATGGCTACACCTTC. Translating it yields CASNPGRGYGYTF.

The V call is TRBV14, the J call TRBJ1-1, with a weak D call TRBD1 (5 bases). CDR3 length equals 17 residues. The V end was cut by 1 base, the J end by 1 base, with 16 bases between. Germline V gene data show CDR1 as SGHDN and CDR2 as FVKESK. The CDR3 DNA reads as TGTGCCAGCAGCCAAGGGGCGTGGAAGACAGCGAACACTGAAGCTTTCTTT. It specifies CASSQGAWKTANTEAFF.

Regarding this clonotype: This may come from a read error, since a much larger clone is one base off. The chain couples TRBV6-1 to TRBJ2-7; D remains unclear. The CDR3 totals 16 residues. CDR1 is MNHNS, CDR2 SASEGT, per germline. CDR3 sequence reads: CTSSEAHPRSGYEQYF. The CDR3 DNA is TGTACCAGCAGTGAAGCGCATCCCAGGTCCGGCTACGAGCAGTACTTC.

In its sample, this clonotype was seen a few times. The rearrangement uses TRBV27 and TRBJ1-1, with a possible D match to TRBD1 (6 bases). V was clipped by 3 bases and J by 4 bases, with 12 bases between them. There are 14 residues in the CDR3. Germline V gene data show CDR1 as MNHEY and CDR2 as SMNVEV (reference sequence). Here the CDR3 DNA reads TGTGCCAGCAGTTTCCGGGGGCAAGGCACTGAAGCTTTCTTT. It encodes CASSFRGQGTEAFF.

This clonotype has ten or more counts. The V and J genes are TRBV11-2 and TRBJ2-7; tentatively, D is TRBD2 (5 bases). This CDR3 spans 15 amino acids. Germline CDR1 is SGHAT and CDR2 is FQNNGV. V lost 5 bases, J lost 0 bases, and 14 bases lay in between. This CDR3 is CASSPGLTISYEQYF. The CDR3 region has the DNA TGTGCCAGCAGCCCTGGACTGACGATCTCCTACGAGCAGTACTTC.

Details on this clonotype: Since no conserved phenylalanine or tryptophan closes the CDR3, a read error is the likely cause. CDR3 bases: TGCGCCAGCAGCGCCGAATCCTACGAGCAGTACCTC. Translating it yields CASSAESYEQYL. The chain uses TRBV5-1 and TRBJ2-7, with no clear D. V lost 4 bases and J 1 base, leaving 6 bases between the germline ends. The CDR3 loop spans 12 amino acids. The germline V gene encodes CDR1 SGHRS and CDR2 YFSETQ.

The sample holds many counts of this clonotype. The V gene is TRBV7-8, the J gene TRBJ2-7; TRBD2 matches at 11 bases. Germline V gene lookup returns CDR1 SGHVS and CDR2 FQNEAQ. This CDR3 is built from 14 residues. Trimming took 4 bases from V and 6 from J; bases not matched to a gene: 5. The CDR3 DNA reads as TGTGCCAGCAGCTCGACTAGCGGGAAGCTCGAGCAGTACTTC. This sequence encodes CASSSTSGKLEQYF.

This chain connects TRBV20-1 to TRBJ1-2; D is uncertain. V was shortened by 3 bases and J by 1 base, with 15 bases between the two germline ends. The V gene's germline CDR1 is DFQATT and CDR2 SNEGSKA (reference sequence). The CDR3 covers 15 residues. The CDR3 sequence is CSARAAGGINYGYTF. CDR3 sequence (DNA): TGCAGTGCTAGGGCCGCCGGTGGGATTAACTATGGCTACACCTTC.

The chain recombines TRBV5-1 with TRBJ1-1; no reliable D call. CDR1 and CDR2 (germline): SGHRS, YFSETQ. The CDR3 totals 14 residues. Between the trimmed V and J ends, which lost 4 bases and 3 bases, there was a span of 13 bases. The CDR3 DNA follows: TGCGCCAGCAGCCCTGCGGGAACACACACTGAAGCTTTCTTT. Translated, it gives CASSPAGTHTEAFF.

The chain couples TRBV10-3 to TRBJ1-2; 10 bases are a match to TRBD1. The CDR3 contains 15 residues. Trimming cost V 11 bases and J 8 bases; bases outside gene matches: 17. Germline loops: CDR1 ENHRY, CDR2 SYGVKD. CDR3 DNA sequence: TGTGCCGCCCAGGCCTCGGGACAGGGGAGAGTCGGCTACACCTTC. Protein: CAAQASGQGRVGYTF.

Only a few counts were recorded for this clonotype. The CDR3 nucleotides are TGTGCCAGCAGCCGTACCGGGACGGGGGTAAATGAAAAACTGTTTTTT. Its translation is CASSRTGTGVNEKLFF. V and J are TRBV6-1 and TRBJ1-4; D is perhaps TRBD1 (5 bases). The CDR3 has 16 residues. Germline CDR1 MNHNS, CDR2 SASEGT. Trimming pared 6 bases from V and 5 bases from J, leaving 19 bases between.

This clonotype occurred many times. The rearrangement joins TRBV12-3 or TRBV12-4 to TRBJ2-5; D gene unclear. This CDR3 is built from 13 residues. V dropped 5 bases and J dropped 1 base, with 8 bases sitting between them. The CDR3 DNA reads TGTGCCAGCAGTCCTCAAACCCAAGAGACCCAGTACTTC. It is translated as CASSPQTQETQYF.

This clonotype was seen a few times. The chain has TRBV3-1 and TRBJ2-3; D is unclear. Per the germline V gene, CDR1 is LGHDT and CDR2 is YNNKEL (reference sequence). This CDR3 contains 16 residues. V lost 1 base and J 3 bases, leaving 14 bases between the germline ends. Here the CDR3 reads CASSQVVGRLTDTQYF. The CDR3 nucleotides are TGTGCCAGCAGCCAAGTTGTCGGCAGGTTAACAGATACGCAGTATTTT.